The 26 T cell receptor beta chains presented below share a single source sample, sequenced in a study of T cell clonality in common variable immunodeficiency. Generated by immunoSEQ multiplex PCR, the TCRdb table keeps only in-frame clones and is missing some. Recorded here are tens of thousands of clones, none singletons. Sequencing was performed on peripheral blood mononuclear cells. All receptors derive from a person aged 18 to 70 in good health.

This clone was counted many times. The DNA ends 3 residues before the CDR3 does, and the rest of the CDR3 is filled in from the germline J gene. The chain carries TRBV20-1 and TRBJ1-5; tentative D call: TRBD1 (6 bases). Looked up from germline, CDR1 is DFQATT and CDR2 is SNEGSKA (reference sequence). The CDR3 runs to 15 residues. Deletions cut 2 bases from V and 6 bases from J, with 17 bases between. CDR3 region: CSARQDRRDFQPQHF. The part of the CDR3 DNA that was read is TGCAGTGCTAGACAAGACAGGAGGGATTTTCAGCCC.

This clone came up many times. From the germline J gene comes the end of the CDR3, since the read stops 3 residues before it. The chain links TRBV18 to TRBJ1-3; 8 bases match TRBD1. CDR1 is KGHSH, CDR2 LQKENI, per germline. There are 16 residues in the CDR3. J lost 0 bases, V lost 5 bases, and 6 bases had no gene match. CDR3 residues: CASSRDRSLSGNTIYF. Incomplete CDR3 DNA: TGTGCCAGCTCAAGGGACAGGTCCCTCTCTGGAAACACC.

This clone was picked up many times. Read coverage stops 3 residues before the CDR3 terminus; the germline J gene supplies the remainder. The V call is TRBV5-6, the J call TRBJ1-4; 7 nucleotides agree with TRBD1. The germline gives CDR1 SGHDT, CDR2 YYEEEE. The ends lost 3 bases at V and 5 bases at J; junction bases unmatched: 7. The CDR3 consists of 15 residues. The CDR3 protein is CASSSPTGENEKLFF. CDR3 bases read: TGTGCCAGCAGCTCACCAACAGGGGAGAATGAAAAA.

The sample holds many counts of this clone. The CDR3 goes on 3 residues after the read ends, and that part is filled in from the germline J gene. The chain links TRBV10-2 to TRBJ2-3, with 7 nucleotides matching TRBD2. Per the germline V gene, CDR1 is WSHSY and CDR2 is SAAADI. This CDR3 is built from 15 residues. The ends lost 0 bases at V and 1 base at J; junction bases unmatched: 1. Partial CDR3 DNA: TGCGCCAGCAGTGAGTCTGGGGGGGGCACAGATACG. Its protein is CASSESGGGTDT. The full CDR3 protein reads CASSESGGGTDTQYF.

This clone was recorded many times. The DNA ends 3 residues before the CDR3 does, and the rest of the CDR3 is filled in from the germline J gene. V is TRBV10-3 and J is TRBJ2-7; the D is unclear. V lost 0 bases and J 1 base, leaving 7 bases between the germline ends. Germline values: CDR1 ENHRY, CDR2 SYGVKD. The CDR3 is 14 residues long. The covered CDR3 bases are TGTGCCATCAGTGAGTCGGTGCGTTCCTACGAG. Its translation: CAISESVRSYE. Given in full, the CDR3 is CAISESVRSYEQYF.

This clone appeared many times. The CDR3 end falls 3 residues outside the read, so it is completed with the germline J gene. The V call is TRBV4-1, the J call TRBJ2-7; no reliable D call. This CDR3 is 14 amino acids long. Trimming removed 1 base from V and 1 base from J, with 8 bases in between. Germline V lookup: CDR1 MGHRA, CDR2 YSYEKL. The covered CDR3 bases are TGCGCCAGCAGCCAAGTGCAACAATCCTACGAG. Translation: CASSQVQQSYE. The CDR3 reads in full as CASSQVQQSYEQYF.

This clone has at least ten counts. The read terminates 3 residues ahead of where the CDR3 ends, so the germline J gene completes it. This chain links TRBV7-6 with TRBJ1-2; possible D gene TRBD1, 6 bases. The germline CDR1 and CDR2 sequences are SGHVS and FNYEAQ. CDR3 length: 16 residues. The CDR3 DNA, read in part, is TGTGCCAGCAGCTTAGGGGGTGCGGCAGGGGTGAGCGGC. Protein: CASSLGGAAGVSG. From start to end, the CDR3 is CASSLGGAAGVSGYTF.

This clone was seen at least ten times. The part of the CDR3 DNA that was read is TGCAGTGCTAGTGTATCGGGACTAGCGGGGGAAGATACG. Protein product: CSASVSGLAGEDT. The complete CDR3 protein is CSASVSGLAGEDTQYF. This chain joins TRBV20-1 and TRBJ2-3, with 14 bases that match TRBD2. The sequence runs out 3 residues before the end of the CDR3; the remainder is reconstructed from the germline J gene. Trimming took 3 bases from V and 5 from J; bases not matched to a gene: 7. The CDR3 length is 16 residues. Germline V gives CDR1 DFQATT, CDR2 SNEGSKA (reference sequence).

In this sample, this clone turned up many times. The sequenced fragment ends 3 residues before the CDR3 boundary, so the rest is inferred from the germline J gene. The chain carries TRBV20-1 and TRBJ2-3; 9 bases line up with TRBD2. V shed 3 bases, J shed 2 bases, and the junction held 6 bases outside the gene matches. The CDR3 spans 15 residues. Germline loops: CDR1 DFQATT, CDR2 SNEGSKA (reference sequence). CDR3: CSARRTSGPTDTQYF. The sequenced CDR3 bases are TGCAGTGCTAGGCGCACTAGCGGGCCCACAGATACG.

This clone came up many times. The CDR3 goes on 3 residues after the read ends, and that part is filled in from the germline J gene. The gene calls are TRBV20-1 and TRBJ1-5, with 7 bases that match TRBD1. The germline CDR1 and CDR2 sequences are DFQATT and SNEGSKA (reference sequence). The CDR3 consists of 13 residues. With 3 bases clipped from V and 6 bases from J, the junction kept 5 bases outside the gene matches. CDR3 residues: CSASTGVGQPQHF. Partial CDR3 DNA: TGCAGTGCTAGCACAGGGGTGGGTCAGCCC.

There are many counts of this clone. With the read ending 3 residues before the CDR3 end, the germline J gene is used to fill in that end. This chain connects TRBV19 to TRBJ1-2; 10 nucleotides agree with TRBD1. This CDR3 spans 13 amino acids. V shed 8 bases, J shed 5 bases, and the junction held 5 bases outside the gene matches. CDR1 is LNHDA and CDR2 is SQIVND in the germline V gene (reference sequence). CDR3 bases read: TGTGCCAGTTTGGGACAGGGGTCATATGGC. This gives the protein CASLGQGSYG. The whole CDR3 is CASLGQGSYGYTF.

This clone was detected ten times or more. Coverage ceases 3 residues before the CDR3 finishes, and the germline J gene fills in the end. The genes are TRBV19 and TRBJ1-4; weak D call: TRBD1 (6 bases). Germline CDR1 is LNHDA and CDR2 is SQIVND (reference sequence). The length of the CDR3 is 14 residues. Trimming removed 7 bases at V and 7 bases at J, with 16 bases between. CDR3 sequence: CASMWTEKSEKLFF. The sequenced part of the CDR3 DNA is TGTGCCAGTATGTGGACAGAGAAAAGTGAAAAA.

This clone was picked up many times. CDR3 sequence: CASSFYGTDQETQYF. The sequenced part of the CDR3 DNA is TGTGCCAGCAGTTTTTACGGGACAGACCAAGAGACC. The rearrangement joins TRBV27 to TRBJ2-5, with TRBD1 identical over 7 bases. The CDR3 goes on 3 residues after the read ends, and that part is filled in from the germline J gene. Germline CDR1 is MNHEY and CDR2 is SMNVEV (reference sequence). This CDR3 is built from 15 residues. The trim removed 3 bases at V and 0 bases at J, leaving 4 bases unmatched.

There are many counts of this clone. The part of the CDR3 DNA that was read is TGTGCCTGGAGTGCTGACTGGTCCAATCAGCCC. Translated: CAWSADWSNQP. The complete CDR3 protein is CAWSADWSNQPQHF. V gene TRBV30 combines with J gene TRBJ1-5, with D unresolved. The read ends 3 residues shy of where the CDR3 ends; the end is completed using the germline J gene. This CDR3 has 14 amino acids. V was shortened by 1 base and J by 3 bases, with 10 bases between the two germline ends. The germline CDR1 and CDR2 sequences are GTSNPN and SVGIG (reference sequence).

This clone was seen many times. Read coverage stops 3 residues before the CDR3 terminus; the germline J gene supplies the remainder. The J gene is TRBJ2-5, the V gene TRBV5-1; weak D call: TRBD1 (6 bases). The CDR3 spans 14 residues. CDR1 is SGHRS, CDR2 YFSETQ, per germline. The germline V and J ends were trimmed by 2 bases and 2 bases, with 10 bases remaining between them. The CDR3 bases that were read are TGCGCCAGCAGCTTTGGACAGCTACAAGAGACC. Translated, it gives CASSFGQLQET. The CDR3 as a whole reads CASSFGQLQETQYF. Drawing the rest from reference TRBV5-1 and TRBJ2-5, the complete variable domain is KAGVTQTPRYLIKTRGQQVTLSCSPISGHRSVSWYQQTPGQGLQFLFEYFSETQRNKGNFPGRFSGRQFSNSRSEMNVSTLELGDSALYLCASSFGQLQETQYFGPGTRLLVL.

This clone has a count of ten or more. CDR3 sequence: CSVVVGQNYGYTF. The DNA read from the CDR3 is TGCAGCGTTGTAGTTGGACAAAACTATGGC. The J gene is TRBJ1-2, the V gene TRBV29-1; perhaps TRBD1 as D (5 bases). The DNA ends 3 residues before the CDR3 does, and the rest of the CDR3 is filled in from the germline J gene. The CDR3 is 13 amino acids. V was trimmed by 4 bases and J by 2 bases, leaving 11 bases between them. Germline CDR1 reads SQVTM; CDR2 reads ANQGSEA.

Points on this clone: The read terminates 3 residues before the CDR3 end, so the remaining end is supplied by the germline J gene. The chain carries TRBV20-1 and TRBJ2-7, with 12 bases aligning to TRBD1. CDR3 length: 17 residues. V was pared by 1 base and J by 2 bases, with 9 bases of the junction left unmatched. Germline CDR1 is DFQATT and CDR2 is SNEGSKA (reference sequence). The CDR3 DNA, read in part, is TGCAGTGCTAGAGCTACCGGGACAGGGGGCGGCCCCTACGAG. This encodes CSARATGTGGGPYE. The full CDR3 protein is CSARATGTGGGPYEQYF.

This clone has at least ten counts. The read is 3 residues too short to cover the CDR3 end, so that end is filled in from the germline J gene. The chain recombines TRBV4-1 with TRBJ2-3, with 14 nucleotides matching TRBD2. The CDR3 loop spans 17 amino acids. V shed 6 bases and J 6 bases; nucleotides not matched to a gene: 11. Germline V gene sequence: CDR1 MGHRA, CDR2 YSYEKL. CDR3 residues: CASRPTGTSGSRDTQYF. The covered CDR3 bases are TGCGCCAGCAGACCGACCGGGACTAGCGGGAGTCGGGATACG.

This clone was seen at least ten times. The missing CDR3 end, 3 residues past where the read stops, is filled in from the germline J gene. V and J are TRBV12-5 and TRBJ2-1; 9 bases map to TRBD2. The length of the CDR3 is 14 residues. CDR1 and CDR2 from the germline V gene are LGHNT and FRNRAP. The trim removed 5 bases at V and 2 bases at J, leaving 1 base unmatched. The CDR3 protein is CASGAGGPYNEQFF. The part of the CDR3 DNA that was read is TGTGCTAGTGGTGCGGGGGGGCCCTACAATGAG. Full variable domain (missing parts from reference TRBV12-5 and TRBJ2-1): DARVTQTPRHKVTEMGQEVTMRCQPILGHNTVFWYRQTMMQGLELLAYFRNRAPLDDSGMPKDRFSAEMPDATLATLKIQPSEPRDSAVYFCASGAGGPYNEQFFGPGTRLTVL.

This clone was picked up many times. The read is 3 residues too short to cover the CDR3 end, so that end is filled in from the germline J gene. The rearrangement links TRBV9 to TRBJ2-7; D not certain. This CDR3 is 11 amino acids long. The V and J ends lost 4 bases and 0 bases respectively, with 2 bases between them. Looked up from germline, CDR1 is SGDLS and CDR2 is YYNGEE. The covered CDR3 bases are TGTGCCAGCAGCCTCTCCTACGAG. Its protein is CASSLSYE. The whole CDR3 protein is CASSLSYEQYF.

In this sample, this clone turned up many times. The CDR3 end is not reached by the read, which stops 3 residues before it; the germline J gene fills it in. The V call is TRBV19, the J call TRBJ2-3, with unresolved D. V gave up 7 bases and J gave up 2 bases, with 16 bases separating them. This CDR3 contains 15 residues. In germline, CDR1 is LNHDA, CDR2 SQIVND (reference sequence). The sequenced part of the CDR3 DNA is TGTGCCAGTAAAAAAGGGCAGCACATCACAGATACG. It codes for CASKKGQHITDT. The full CDR3 reads CASKKGQHITDTQYF.

This clone came up many times. The CDR3 extends 3 residues past the end of the read, so its final part is completed from the germline J gene. V is TRBV7-3 and J is TRBJ2-5; D might be TRBD1 (5 bases). Trimming took 2 bases from V and 5 from J, leaving 9 bases between them. CDR1 and CDR2 from the germline V gene are SGHTA and FQGTGA. This CDR3 contains 13 residues. CDR3 region: CASSLRQGETQYF. The DNA read from the CDR3 is TGTGCCAGCAGCTTACGGCAGGGTGAGACC.

This clone was seen ten or more times. The CDR3 is cut off 3 residues early in the read; its end comes from the germline J gene. The gene calls are TRBV29-1 and TRBJ1-1, with 8 bases matching TRBD1. The germline CDR1 and CDR2 sequences are SQVTM and ANQGSEA. The ends lost 5 bases at V and 5 bases at J; junction bases unmatched: 4. The CDR3 runs to 12 residues. This chain's CDR3 is CSVRTGGTEAFF. The sequenced CDR3 bases are TGCAGCGTTAGAACAGGGGGAACTGAA. Drawing the rest from reference TRBV29-1 and TRBJ1-1, the complete variable domain is SAVISQKPSRDICQRGTSLTIQCQVDSQVTMMFWYRQQPGQSLTLIATANQGSEATYESGFVIDKFPISRPNLTFSTLTVSNMSPEDSSIYLCSVRTGGTEAFFGQGTRLTVV.

This clone was seen many times. The read comes to an end 3 residues before the CDR3 does, leaving the germline J gene to fill in the end. The V and J genes are TRBV2 and TRBJ1-5; 7 nucleotides match TRBD1. V was pared by 6 bases and J by 3 bases, with 14 bases of the junction left unmatched. The V gene's germline CDR1 is SNHLY and CDR2 FYNNEI. The CDR3 is made up of 17 amino acids. The CDR3: CASSHSGTESFNQPQHF. The CDR3 bases that were read are TGTGCCAGCAGCCATTCCGGGACAGAAAGTTTCAATCAGCCC.

This clone was observed at least ten times. The read gets to within 3 residues of the CDR3 end, and the germline J gene fills in the rest. The chain joins TRBV14 to TRBJ2-6, with 7 bases identical to TRBD1. CDR1 is SGHDN, CDR2 FVKESK, per germline. The V gene end was trimmed by 4 bases and the J gene end by 2 bases; junction bases not matched to a gene: 2. The CDR3 is 15 residues long. The part of the CDR3 DNA that was read is TGTGCCAGCAGCCTCGGGACAGCTGGGGCCAACGTC. This gives the protein CASSLGTAGANV. In full, the CDR3 reads CASSLGTAGANVLTF.

This clone was found many times. The read falls 3 residues short of the CDR3 end, and the missing part is taken from the germline J gene. The chain couples TRBV5-1 to TRBJ2-3; 7 bases align to TRBD1. The CDR3 covers 17 residues. Germline V CDR1 and CDR2: SGHRS, YFSETQ. The trim removed 4 bases at V and 6 bases at J, leaving 17 bases unmatched. CDR3 sequence: CASSPVGLTGALDTQYF. The part of the CDR3 DNA that was read is TGCGCCAGCAGCCCGGTCGGATTAACAGGGGCGTTGGATACG. Based on the CDR3 plus reference TRBV5-1 and TRBJ2-3, the full variable domain is KAGVTQTPRYLIKTRGQQVTLSCSPISGHRSVSWYQQTPGQGLQFLFEYFSETQRNKGNFPGRFSGRQFSNSRSEMNVSTLELGDSALYLCASSPVGLTGALDTQYFGPGTRLTVL.